The clone carrying this T cell receptor beta chain occurred many times. Antigen specificity is unknown. The record originates from a study of T cells in Graves' hyperthyroidism and ophthalmopathy. Findings and caveats of the study: Model output signaled ophthalmopathy a median roughly six months ahead of onset.

Researchers amplified the TCR beta CDR3 regions from RNA transcripts. Researchers ran a first-round RT-PCR on the TCR CDR3 using the HTBI primer set. One entry per CDR3 protein results from TCRdb running MiXCR on the multiplex PCR reads. The table has 300,000 to 400,000 distinct CDR3 sequences, around 20% seen once. A lack of ophthalmopathy progression within 18 months defined stable Graves' hyperthyroidism. The clonotype originates from a woman between 45 and 65 years old with Graves' hyperthyroidism. Sequenced sample: blood.

The CDR3 is CASSDRAVNTEAFF. DNA of the CDR3: TGTGCCAGCAGTGACAGGGCGGTGAACACTGAAGCTTTCTTT. The V call is TRBV2, the J call TRBJ1-1; TRBD1 is a possible D gene (5 bases). Trimming took 3 bases from V and 0 from J, leaving 8 bases between them. CDR1 SNHLY and CDR2 FYNNEI come from the germline V gene. This CDR3 comprises 14 residues. Full variable domain (outside the CDR3, taken from reference TRBV2 and TRBJ1-1): EPEVTQTPSHQVTQMGQEVILRCVPISNHLYFYWYRQILGQKVEFLVSFYNNEISEKSEIFDDQFSVERPDGSNFTLKIRSTKLEDSAMYFCASSDRAVNTEAFFGQGTRLTVV.